This record covers a single T cell receptor (beta chain). This sample stems from a study of blood T cell repertoires in COVID-19. At the level of the study: Collection of acute and convalescent COVID-19 samples took place in the United States, Italy and Spain. In each case, the material was cDNA or gDNA derived from T cells, B-cell-depleted T cells, or PBMCs.

Per the original data handling: Reference gene primer amplification in the assay estimated nucleated cell counts. Data came from immunoSEQ multiplex PCR; TCRdb stores just in-frame clones and leaves some out. The DNA was the basis for D and trimming; V, J and clone size are from that table. The sample consists of over 85,000 clones, roughly 91% of them appearing once. Germline V gives CDR1 SGDLS, CDR2 YYNGEE. Germline trimming cut 3 bases from V and 6 bases from J; bases unmatched to any gene: 5. The CDR3 spans 13 residues. This sequence originates from a woman aged 80 or over with acute or convalescent COVID-19. The chain joins TRBV9 to TRBJ1-2, with 7 bases lining up with TRBD1. Sequencing was performed on peripheral blood. This CDR3 reads CASSATGWNGYTF. The CDR3 nucleotides read TGTGCCAGCAGCGCGACAGGGTGGAATGGCTACACCTTC.